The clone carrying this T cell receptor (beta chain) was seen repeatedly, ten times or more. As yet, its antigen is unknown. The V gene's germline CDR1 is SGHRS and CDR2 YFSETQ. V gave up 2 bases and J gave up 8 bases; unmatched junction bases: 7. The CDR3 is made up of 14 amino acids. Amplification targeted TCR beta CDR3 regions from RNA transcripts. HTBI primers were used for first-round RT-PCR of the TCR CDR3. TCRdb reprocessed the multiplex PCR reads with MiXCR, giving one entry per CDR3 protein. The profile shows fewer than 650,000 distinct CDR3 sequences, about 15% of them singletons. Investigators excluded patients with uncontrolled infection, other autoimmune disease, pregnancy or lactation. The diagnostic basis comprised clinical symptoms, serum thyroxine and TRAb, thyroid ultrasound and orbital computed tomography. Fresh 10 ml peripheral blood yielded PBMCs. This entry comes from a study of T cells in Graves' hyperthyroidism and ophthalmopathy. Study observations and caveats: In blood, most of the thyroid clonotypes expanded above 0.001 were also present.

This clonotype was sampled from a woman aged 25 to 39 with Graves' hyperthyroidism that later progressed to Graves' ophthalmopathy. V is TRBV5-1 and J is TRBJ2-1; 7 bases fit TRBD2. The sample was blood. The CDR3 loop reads CASSFLGEGYEQFF. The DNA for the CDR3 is TGCGCCAGCAGCTTTTTGGGGGAGGGGTATGAGCAGTTCTTC. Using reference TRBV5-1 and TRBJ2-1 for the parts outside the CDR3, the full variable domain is KAGVTQTPRYLIKTRGQQVTLSCSPISGHRSVSWYQQTPGQGLQFLFEYFSETQRNKGNFPGRFSGRQFSNSRSEMNVSTLELGDSALYLCASSFLGEGYEQFFGPGTRLTVL.